Listed below are T cell receptor beta chains from one sample, sequenced in a study of human T cells and chemical hapten exposure. Each CDR3 protein is one row after TCRdb ran MiXCR on the RACE reads. Of about 71,000 distinct CDR3 sequences detected, approximately 9.4% appear once; the ten largest clones hold approximately 3%. Sample: whole blood, taken in connection with sensitization to the hapten diphenylcyclopropenone (DPC). These TCRs come from a woman between 40 and 50 years old with alopecia areata. Some clones in this sample may be carry-over from other donors' samples. CDR3s include the opening cysteine and the closing phenylalanine or tryptophan. Each record gives: D gene, clone size, CDR3 length, V gene, J gene, CDR3 DNA, CDR3 protein. A D gene is named only where the DNA matches it firmly. Size is stated for part of the rows, as once, few or many counts, or as a class when the clone is expanded.

.	.	16	TRBV12-3/TRBV12-4	TRBJ1-2	TGTGCCAGCAGTTTTGGGCAGGGGATAAGGCCCTATGGCTACACCTTC	CASSFGQGIRPYGYTF
TRBD2	.	16	TRBV7-2	TRBJ2-3	TGTGCCAGCAGCTTAGCTAGCGGGGGGGCACCAGATACGCAGTATTTT	CASSLASGGAPDTQYF
.	many	12	TRBV20-1	TRBJ1-5	TGCAGTGCTATCCTTAGCAATCAGCCCCAGCATTTT	CSAILSNQPQHF
.	many	14	TRBV6-6	TRBJ1-1	TGTGCCAGCACCACTTACCAGGACCACACTGAAGCTTTCTTT	CASTTYQDHTEAFF
TRBD2	many	15	TRBV11-2	TRBJ2-1	TGTGCCAGCAGCTCAATCGGGGGGGAATGGGATGAGCAGTTCTTC	CASSSIGGEWDEQFF
.	many	16	TRBV7-9	TRBJ2-5	TGTGCCAGCAGCTTGCCGGGACTTCCCCCCCAAGAGACCCAGTACTTC	CASSLPGLPPQETQYF
.	many	13	TRBV7-9	TRBJ1-2	TGTGCCAGCAGACCGGGGGGGCCTTATGGCTACACCTTC	CASRPGGPYGYTF
.	many	14	TRBV4-1	TRBJ1-1	TGCGCCAGCACCCGACAGGAAGAGAACACTGAAGCTTTCTTC	CASTRQEENTEAFF
.	many	11	TRBV10-3	TRBJ1-1	TGTGCCATCAGGGGGAACACTGAAGCTTTCTTT	CAIRGNTEAFF
TRBD2	few	15	TRBV7-2	TRBJ2-7	TGTGCCAGCAGCTTAGATACCGGACTAGCCTACGAGCAGTACTTC	CASSLDTGLAYEQYF
.	many	16	TRBV18	TRBJ2-4	TGTGCCAGCTCACCACCAACAGGCCAATACAAAAACATTCAGTACTTC	CASSPPTGQYKNIQYF
.	.	13	TRBV7-9	TRBJ2-5	TGTGCCAGCAGCAGACTATTAGGGGAGACCCAGTACTTC	CASSRLLGETQYF
TRBD1	many	14	TRBV27	TRBJ2-7	TGTGCCAGCAGTGCAGCCGGGACAGGGGGCGAGCAGTACTTC	CASSAAGTGGEQYF
.	.	14	TRBV11-1	TRBJ2-5	TGTGCCAGCAGAGGGGGACCCACAGGGGAGACCCAGTACTTC	CASRGGPTGETQYF
.	.	15	TRBV27	TRBJ2-3	TGTGCCAGCAGTTTATCCTGGGACAACACAGATACGCAGTATTTT	CASSLSWDNTDTQYF
.	many	14	TRBV6-2/TRBV6-3	TRBJ2-3	TGTGCCAGCAGTCACCAGGGAGGTGCAGATACGCAGTATTTT	CASSHQGGADTQYF
TRBD2	.	12	TRBV12-3/TRBV12-4	TRBJ2-3	TGTGCCAGCTCTCGGGGGGAAGATACGCAGTATTTT	CASSRGEDTQYF
.	many	14	TRBV7-6	TRBJ2-7	TGTGCCAGCAGCCAGGGACCTCTGGCCTACGAGCAGTACTTC	CASSQGPLAYEQYF
TRBD1	many	14	TRBV12-3/TRBV12-4	TRBJ1-3	TGTGCCAGCAGCCCGCGGACAGGAGGAAACACCATATATTTT	CASSPRTGGNTIYF
TRBD2	many	15	TRBV2	TRBJ2-3	TGTGCCAGCAGTTGGGGGGGACTAGCAGCAGATACGCAGTATTTT	CASSWGGLAADTQYF